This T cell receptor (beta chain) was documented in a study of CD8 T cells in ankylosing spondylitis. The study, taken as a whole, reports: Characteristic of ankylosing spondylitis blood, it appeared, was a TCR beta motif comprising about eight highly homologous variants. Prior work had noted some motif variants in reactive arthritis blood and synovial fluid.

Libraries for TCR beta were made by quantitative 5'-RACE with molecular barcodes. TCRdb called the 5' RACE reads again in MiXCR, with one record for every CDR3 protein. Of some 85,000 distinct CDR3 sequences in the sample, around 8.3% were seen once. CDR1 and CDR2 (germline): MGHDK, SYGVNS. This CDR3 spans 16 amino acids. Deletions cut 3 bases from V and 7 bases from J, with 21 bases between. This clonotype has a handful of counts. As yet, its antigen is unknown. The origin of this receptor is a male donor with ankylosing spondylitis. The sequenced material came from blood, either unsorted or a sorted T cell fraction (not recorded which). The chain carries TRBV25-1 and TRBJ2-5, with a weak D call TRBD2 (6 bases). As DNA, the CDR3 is TGTGCCAGCAGTGATATTCTTCCGGGACTCGGGGGGACCCAGTACTTC. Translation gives CASSDILPGLGGTQYF.